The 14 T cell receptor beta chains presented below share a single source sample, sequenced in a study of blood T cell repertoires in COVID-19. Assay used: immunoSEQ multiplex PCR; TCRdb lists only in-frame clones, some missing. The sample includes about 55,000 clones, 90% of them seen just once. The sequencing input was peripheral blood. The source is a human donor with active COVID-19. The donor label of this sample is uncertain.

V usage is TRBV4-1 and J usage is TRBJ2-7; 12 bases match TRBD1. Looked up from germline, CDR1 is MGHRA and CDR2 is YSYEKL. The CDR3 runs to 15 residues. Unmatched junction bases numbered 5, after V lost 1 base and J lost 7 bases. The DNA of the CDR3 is TGCGCCAGCAGCCAAGGGGGACAGGGGGCGAGTGAGCAGTACTTC. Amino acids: CASSQGGQGASEQYF.

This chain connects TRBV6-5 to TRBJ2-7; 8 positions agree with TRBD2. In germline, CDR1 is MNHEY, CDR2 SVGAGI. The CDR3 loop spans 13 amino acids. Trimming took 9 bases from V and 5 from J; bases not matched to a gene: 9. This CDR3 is CASERERSDEQYF. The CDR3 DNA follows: TGTGCCAGTGAGCGGGAGCGATCGGACGAGCAGTACTTC.

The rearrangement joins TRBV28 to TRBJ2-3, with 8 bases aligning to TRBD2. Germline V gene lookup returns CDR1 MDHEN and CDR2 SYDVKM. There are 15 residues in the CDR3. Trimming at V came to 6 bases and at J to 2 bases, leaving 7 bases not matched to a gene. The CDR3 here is CASSRYSGTTDTQYF. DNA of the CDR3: TGTGCCAGCAGCCGGTATAGCGGGACCACAGATACGCAGTATTTT.

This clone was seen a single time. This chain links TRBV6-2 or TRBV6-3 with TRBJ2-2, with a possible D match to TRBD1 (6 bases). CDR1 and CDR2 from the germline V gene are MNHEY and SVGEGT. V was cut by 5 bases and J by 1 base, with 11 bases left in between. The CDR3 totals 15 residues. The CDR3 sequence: CASSPDRLNTGELFF. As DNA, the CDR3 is TGTGCCAGCAGTCCAGACAGGCTGAACACCGGGGAGCTGTTTTTT.

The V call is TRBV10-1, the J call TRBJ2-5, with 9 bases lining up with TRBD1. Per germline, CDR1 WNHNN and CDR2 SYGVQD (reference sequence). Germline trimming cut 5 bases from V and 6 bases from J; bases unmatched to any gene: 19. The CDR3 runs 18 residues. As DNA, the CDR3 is TGCGCCAGCAGTCTCCTAGGGACAGGGCCCAGGGTAGTGAAGACCCAGTACTTC. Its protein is CASSLLGTGPRVVKTQYF.

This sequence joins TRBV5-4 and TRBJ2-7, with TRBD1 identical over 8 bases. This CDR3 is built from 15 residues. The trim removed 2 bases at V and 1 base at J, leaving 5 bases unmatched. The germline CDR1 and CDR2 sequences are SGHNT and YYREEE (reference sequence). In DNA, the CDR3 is TGTGCCAGCAGCTTCCCTGGGGACAGGTCCTACGAGCAGTACTTC. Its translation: CASSFPGDRSYEQYF.

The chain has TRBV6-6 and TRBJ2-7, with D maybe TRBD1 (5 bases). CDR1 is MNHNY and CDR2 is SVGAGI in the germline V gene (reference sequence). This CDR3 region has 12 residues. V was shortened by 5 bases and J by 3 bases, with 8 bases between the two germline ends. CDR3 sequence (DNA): TGTGCCAGCAGTGCAGACAGCTACGAGCAGTACTTC. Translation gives CASSADSYEQYF.

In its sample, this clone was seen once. CDR3: CASSLEPLSDDGYTF. CDR3 coding DNA: TGCGCCAGCAGCTTGGAACCCCTTAGCGACGATGGCTACACCTTC. The chain is built from TRBV5-1 and TRBJ1-2; D is unresolved. The germline V and J ends were trimmed by 0 bases and 6 bases, with 15 bases remaining between them. Germline V gene lookup returns CDR1 SGHRS and CDR2 YFSETQ. The CDR3 contains 15 residues.

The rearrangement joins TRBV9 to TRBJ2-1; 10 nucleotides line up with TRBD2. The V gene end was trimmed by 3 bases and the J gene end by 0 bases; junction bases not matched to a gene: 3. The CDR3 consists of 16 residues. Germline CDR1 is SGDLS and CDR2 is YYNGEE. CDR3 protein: CASSGRTSGSYNEQFF. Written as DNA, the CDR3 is TGTGCCAGCAGCGGACGGACTAGCGGCTCCTACAATGAGCAGTTCTTC.

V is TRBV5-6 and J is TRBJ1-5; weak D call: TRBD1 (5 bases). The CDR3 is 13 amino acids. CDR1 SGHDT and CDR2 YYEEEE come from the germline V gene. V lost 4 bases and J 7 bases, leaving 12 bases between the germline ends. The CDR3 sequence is CASSGGGGQPQHF. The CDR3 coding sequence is TGTGCCAGCAGCGGGGGGGGAGGCCAGCCCCAGCATTTT.

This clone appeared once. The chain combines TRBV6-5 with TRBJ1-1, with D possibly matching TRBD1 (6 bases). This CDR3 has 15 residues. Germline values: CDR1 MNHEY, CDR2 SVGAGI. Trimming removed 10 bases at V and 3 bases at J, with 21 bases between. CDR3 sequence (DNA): TGTGCCACCCTCCTGTTTCAGGGGACCTACACTGAAGCTTTCTTT. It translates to CATLLFQGTYTEAFF.

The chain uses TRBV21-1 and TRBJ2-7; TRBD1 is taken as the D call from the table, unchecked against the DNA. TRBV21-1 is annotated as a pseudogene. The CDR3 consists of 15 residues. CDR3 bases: TGTGCCAGCACCGGACCACACAGGGGTTCCTACGAGCAGTACGTC. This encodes CASTGPHRGSYEQYV.

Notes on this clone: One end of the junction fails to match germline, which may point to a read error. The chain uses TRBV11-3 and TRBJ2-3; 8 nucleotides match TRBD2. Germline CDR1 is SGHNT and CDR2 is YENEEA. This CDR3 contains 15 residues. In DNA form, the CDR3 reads TGTGCCAGCAGCTTATCAGCGGGGGTTTTTGATAAGCAGTATTTT. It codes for CASSLSAGVFDKQYF.

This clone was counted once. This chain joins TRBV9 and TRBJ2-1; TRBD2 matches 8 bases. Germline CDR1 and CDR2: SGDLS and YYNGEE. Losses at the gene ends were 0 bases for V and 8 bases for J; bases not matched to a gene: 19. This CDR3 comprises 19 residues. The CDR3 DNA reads TGTGCCAGCAGCGTAGGCCCCGCAGTTTCCAGCGGGGGCCTCTATGAGCAGTTCTTC. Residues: CASSVGPAVSSGGLYEQFF.